Sequencing of this T cell receptor (beta chain) was carried out in a study of T cell responses to AZD1222 COVID-19 vaccine. TCRdb's table, derived via immunoSEQ multiplex PCR, lists solely in-frame clones and lacks some. This table holds 140,000 to 150,000 clones, 90% to 95% found once. CDR1 is LNHDA and CDR2 is SQIVND in the germline V gene (reference sequence). With 5 bases removed from V and 6 bases from J, the gap between germline ends came to 19 bases. There are 16 residues in the CDR3. This TCR was sampled from an adult who had recovered from COVID-19. This chain uses TRBV19 with TRBJ2-2; D gene ambiguous. The sequencing here drew on peripheral blood, taken after recovery from COVID-19. The CDR3 region has the DNA TGTGCCAGTAGTTTAGGGCCTGCGGACCCACCCGGGGAGCTGTTTTTT. Translation: CASSLGPADPPGELFF.